This T cell receptor (beta chain) is from a study of shared clonotypes between healthy human individuals. The CDR3 length is 17 residues. Trimming removed 1 base from V and 0 bases from J, with 13 bases in between. In germline, CDR1 is SGHDN, CDR2 FVKESK. Naive CD8 cells, CD45RO-negative and positively selected for CCR7, excluded terminally differentiated effector memory CD45RA+ cells. Original analysis: Without quality scores, immunoSEQ junctional reads could not be filtered like full-length reads. Libraries were prepared by immunoSEQ multiplex PCR; TCRdb keeps only in-frame clonotypes and omits some of them. The V and J calls and the clone size are those of that table, but D and trimming were determined from the DNA. The sample shows roughly 810,000 clones, approximately 97% of them seen only once.

Source material: naive CD8+ T cells sorted from blood. This sequence was found in a man younger than 45 in good health. This chain connects TRBV14 to TRBJ2-1; D is unresolved. CDR3 amino acids: CASSQVLGSYSYNEQFF. The CDR3 nucleotides read TGTGCCAGCAGCCAAGTTCTCGGGTCTTACTCCTACAATGAGCAGTTCTTC. The full variable domain, rest sourced from reference TRBV14 and TRBJ2-1, is EAGVTQFPSHSVIEKGQTVTLRCDPISGHDNLYWYRRVMGKEIKFLLHFVKESKQDESGMPNNRFLAERTGGTYSTLKVQPAELEDSGVYFCASSQVLGSYSYNEQFFGPGTRLTVL.